The next 23 T cell receptor beta chains were all read from a single sample in a study of cytomegalovirus exposure and HLA in healthy donors. Assay: immunoSEQ multiplex PCR; the TCRdb copy retains only in-frame clones and omits some. The table includes some 150,000 clones, roughly 87% detected once. The sequenced sample was PBMCs. These receptors all stem from a young woman in good health and CMV-seropositive.

The rearrangement uses TRBV5-1 and TRBJ2-1; D remains unclear. Germline V CDR1 and CDR2: SGHRS, YFSETQ. The CDR3 runs 14 residues. V lost 2 bases and J 8 bases, leaving 14 bases between the germline ends. The CDR3 DNA reads as TGCGCCAGCAGCTTCGTCAGGCAGGCCGATGAGCAGTTCTTC. This codes for CASSFVRQADEQFF.

This sequence joins TRBV10-3 and TRBJ2-7, with D perhaps TRBD1 (6 bases). The V end was cut by 10 bases, the J end by 2 bases, with 12 bases between. CDR1 is ENHRY and CDR2 is SYGVKD in the germline V gene. The CDR3 runs 12 residues. In nucleotides, the CDR3 is TGTGCCACCAGGGGTCAGGCCTACGAGCAGTACTTC. Protein sequence: CATRGQAYEQYF.

The chain carries TRBV5-1 and TRBJ2-2; 8 bases map to TRBD1. Germline CDR1 and CDR2: SGHRS and YFSETQ. CDR3 length: 16 amino acids. With 4 bases clipped from V and 4 bases from J, the junction kept 9 bases outside the gene matches. CDR3 loop: CASSPTGAPLTGELFF. The CDR3 DNA is TGCGCCAGCAGCCCGACAGGGGCACCTCTCACCGGGGAGCTGTTTTTT.

The rearrangement links TRBV4-1 to TRBJ2-7, with TRBD1 matching 7 bases. CDR3 size: 16 residues. Per germline, CDR1 MGHRA and CDR2 YSYEKL. The trim removed 3 bases at V and 6 bases at J, leaving 14 bases unmatched. The CDR3 nucleotides are TGCGCCAGCAGCCAGATGGCCCGGACAGGCCTCTCCGAGCAGTACTTC. It yields the protein CASSQMARTGLSEQYF.

The rearrangement links TRBV6-6 to TRBJ1-4; D is unclear. The V gene lost 4 bases and the J gene lost 5 bases, with 11 bases spanning the gap. The CDR3 runs 14 residues. Germline values: CDR1 MNHNY, CDR2 SVGAGI (reference sequence). CDR3 bases: TGTGCCAGCAGTTTTGCAGGAGGGAATGAAAAACTGTTTTTT. It yields the protein CASSFAGGNEKLFF.

V gene TRBV6-5 combines with J gene TRBJ2-5, with D maybe TRBD2 (7 bases). Germline V lookup: CDR1 MNHEY, CDR2 SVGAGI. The CDR3 runs 16 residues. Trimming removed 0 bases at V and 5 bases at J, with 16 bases between. The CDR3 region has the DNA TGTGCCAGCAGTTACTCTACGGGGGGCGTGGGGGAGACCCAGTACTTC. This gives the protein CASSYSTGGVGETQYF.

The rearrangement joins TRBV5-1 to TRBJ1-2, with 7 bases matching TRBD1. This CDR3 has 13 amino acids. The ends lost 2 bases at V and 8 bases at J; junction bases unmatched: 6. Germline lookup yields CDR1 SGHRS and CDR2 YFSETQ. The CDR3 DNA is TGCGCCAGCAGCTTCACAGGGGACGGCGGCTACACCTTC. Residues: CASSFTGDGGYTF.

This clone appeared a few times. V and J are TRBV10-1 and TRBJ1-5; 10 nucleotides agree with TRBD1. The germline V gene encodes CDR1 WNHNN and CDR2 SYGVQD (reference sequence). The CDR3 runs to 13 residues. Losses at the gene ends were 6 bases for V and 7 bases for J; bases not matched to a gene: 3. The CDR3 coding sequence is TGCGCCAGCAGCCGGGACAGGGGACAGCCCCAGCATTTT. Its protein product is CASSRDRGQPQHF.

The CDR3: CASSGGTGGGYGYTF. In nucleotides, the CDR3 is TGTGCCAGCAGCGGGGGGACAGGGGGCGGCTATGGCTACACCTTC. V and J are TRBV7-8 and TRBJ1-2, with 12 bases identical to TRBD1. The germline V gene has CDR1 SGHVS and CDR2 FQNEAQ. The CDR3 sequence is 15 residues long. Trimming cost V 5 bases and J 4 bases; bases outside gene matches: 5.

In its sample, this clone was seen a few times. The chain is built from TRBV5-1 and TRBJ1-2; D is undetermined. Trimming pared 5 bases from V and 1 base from J, leaving 6 bases between. This CDR3 is 12 amino acids long. Germline values: CDR1 SGHRS, CDR2 YFSETQ. The DNA of the CDR3 is TGCGCCAGCAGGGGAGGTAACTATGGCTACACCTTC. Amino acid sequence: CASRGGNYGYTF. Variable domain in full (rest from reference TRBV5-1 and TRBJ1-2): KAGVTQTPRYLIKTRGQQVTLSCSPISGHRSVSWYQQTPGQGLQFLFEYFSETQRNKGNFPGRFSGRQFSNSRSEMNVSTLELGDSALYLCASRGGNYGYTFGSGTRLTVV.

The chain joins TRBV7-2 to TRBJ1-1; D is ambiguous. CDR1 and CDR2 (germline): SGHTA, FQGNSA. V gave up 1 base and J gave up 3 bases, with 18 bases separating them. CDR3 size: 17 residues. The CDR3 sequence is CASSLGGYSPVDTEAFF. The DNA of the CDR3 is TGTGCCAGCAGCTTAGGAGGGTACAGCCCTGTGGACACTGAAGCTTTCTTT.

The genes are TRBV11-2 and TRBJ2-7; perhaps TRBD2 as D (6 bases). The CDR3 runs 16 residues. Trimming took 5 bases from V and 2 from J, leaving 19 bases between them. Germline CDR1 SGHAT, CDR2 FQNNGV. CDR3 residues: CASSPLRGVRTYEQYF. The DNA for the CDR3 is TGTGCCAGCAGCCCTTTACGCGGGGTCCGAACCTACGAGCAGTACTTC. Drawing the rest from reference TRBV11-2 and TRBJ2-7, the complete variable domain is EAGVAQSPRYKIIEKRQSVAFWCNPISGHATLYWYQQILGQGPKLLIQFQNNGVVDDSQLPKDRFSAERLKGVDSTLKIQPAKLEDSAVYLCASSPLRGVRTYEQYFGPGTRLTVT.

The chain couples TRBV5-4 to TRBJ2-5; the match to TRBD2 covers 10 bases. V lost 4 bases to trimming and J lost 6 bases; unmatched junction nucleotides: 12. CDR3 length: 16 residues. Germline values: CDR1 SGHNT, CDR2 YYREEE (reference sequence). In DNA, the CDR3 is TGTGCCAGCAGCAGATCTCCTAGCGGGGGAGGGAAGACCCAGTACTTC. Amino acids: CASSRSPSGGGKTQYF.

The chain uses TRBV2 and TRBJ1-1; 8 bases map to TRBD1. Germline CDR1 SNHLY, CDR2 FYNNEI. The CDR3 extends over 14 amino acids. V trimming: 5 bases; J trimming: 6 bases; junction bases outside the gene matches: 8. CDR3 sequence (DNA): TGTGCCAGCAGTTCCCAGGGGGCTCGGGCTGAAGCTTTCTTT. Its translation is CASSSQGARAEAFF.

This clone was seen once. The CDR3 sequence: CASSSTSQLAGYSYEQYF. The CDR3 DNA follows: TGTGCCAGCAGCTCTACGTCACAACTAGCGGGGTACTCCTACGAGCAGTACTTC. V gene TRBV7-8 combines with J gene TRBJ2-7, with 10 bases lining up with TRBD2. V lost 4 bases, J lost 0 bases, and 12 bases stayed unmatched. Germline V gene lookup returns CDR1 SGHVS and CDR2 FQNEAQ. This CDR3 contains 18 residues. The full variable domain, rest sourced from reference TRBV7-8 and TRBJ2-7, is GAGVSQSPRYKVAKRGQDVALRCDPISGHVSLFWYQQALGQGPEFLTYFQNEAQLDKSGLPSDRFFAERPEGSVSTLKIQRTQQEDSAVYLCASSSTSQLAGYSYEQYFGPGTRLTVT.

This rearrangement joins TRBV6-6 to TRBJ2-2; D is uncertain. V was clipped by 4 bases and J by 5 bases, with 8 bases between them. The CDR3 loop spans 13 amino acids. Germline V gives CDR1 MNHNY, CDR2 SVGAGI (reference sequence). The CDR3 loop reads CASSLARTGELFF. For the CDR3, the DNA is TGTGCCAGCAGTTTAGCTCGGACCGGGGAGCTGTTTTTT.

The V gene is TRBV28, the J gene TRBJ2-4, with D possibly TRBD2 on 5 matching bases. CDR1 and CDR2 from the germline V gene are MDHEN and SYDVKM. With 3 bases removed from V and 1 base from J, the gap between germline ends came to 16 bases. There are 17 residues in the CDR3. The CDR3 loop reads CASSFPLSTSAKNIQYF. The CDR3 bases are TGTGCCAGCAGTTTCCCCCTCTCTACTAGTGCCAAAAACATTCAGTACTTC.

The CDR3 region is CASSETGGGYGYTF. The CDR3 bases are TGTGCCAGCTCAGAAACCGGGGGGGGCTATGGCTACACCTTC. The rearrangement links TRBV18 to TRBJ1-2; possibly TRBD1 for D (5 bases). CDR1 is KGHSH and CDR2 is LQKENI in the germline V gene. V was shortened by 5 bases and J by 4 bases, with 14 bases between the two germline ends. The CDR3 is 14 residues long.

The chain recombines TRBV5-1 with TRBJ2-1; 12 bases align to TRBD2. The J segment lost 8 bases and the V segment lost 4 bases, leaving 10 bases of the junction unmatched. The length of the CDR3 is 16 residues. CDR1 and CDR2 from the germline V gene are SGHRS and YFSETQ. The CDR3 DNA reads as TGCGCCAGCAGCCTGGTCCTAGCGGGGGGGAACGATGAGCAGTTCTTC. The encoded protein is CASSLVLAGGNDEQFF.

V gene TRBV19 combines with J gene TRBJ2-1; 8 bases are a match to TRBD2. V was pared by 2 bases and J by 4 bases, with 4 bases of the junction left unmatched. Per the germline V gene, CDR1 is LNHDA and CDR2 is SQIVND (reference sequence). CDR3 size: 15 residues. The CDR3: CASSIRSGGYNEQFF. For the CDR3, the DNA is TGTGCCAGTAGTATAAGGAGCGGGGGTTACAATGAGCAGTTCTTC.

This chain joins TRBV19 and TRBJ2-7; the D gene is possibly TRBD2 (5 bases). The CDR3 spans 13 residues. Germline V CDR1 and CDR2: LNHDA, SQIVND (reference sequence). Trimming shortened V by 4 bases and J by 4 bases, and 11 bases separated the two germline ends. The chain's CDR3 is CASSTDGGYEQYF. CDR3 nucleotide sequence: TGTGCCAGTAGTACGGACGGCGGGTACGAGCAGTACTTC.

The rearrangement links TRBV7-6 to TRBJ1-1; no clear D. Trimming pared 5 bases from V and 2 bases from J, leaving 15 bases between. The CDR3 is 15 amino acids. The germline gives CDR1 SGHVS, CDR2 FNYEAQ. The CDR3 loop reads CASSREAELNTEAFF. DNA for the CDR3: TGTGCCAGCAGCCGGGAGGCAGAACTTAACACTGAAGCTTTCTTT.

This clone was seen a single time. This rearrangement joins TRBV5-6 to TRBJ1-4; a weak D match, TRBD1 (6 bases). V was trimmed by 4 bases and J by 7 bases, leaving 17 bases between them. Germline assignment: CDR1 SGHDT and CDR2 YYEEEE. This CDR3 region has 15 residues. For the CDR3, the DNA is TGTGCCAGCAGCCGTGAGGGGGAGGGAATTGAAAAACTGTTTTTT. This sequence encodes CASSREGEGIEKLFF.